Many counts were recorded for the clone carrying this TCR beta chain. Its antigen is still unknown. Researchers prepared the TCRbeta library using unique molecular identifiers, the study reports. TCRdb re-called the PCR reads through MiXCR, storing one row per CDR3 protein. The data show about 4,000 distinct CDR3 sequences, around 10% seen once. The data derive from a study of T-cell reconstitution after alpha-beta-depleted transplantation in children. Broader study findings: Once a year had passed after transplant, T-cell counts and diversity came mostly from newly produced T cells.

The trim removed 3 bases at V and 4 bases at J, leaving 7 bases unmatched. Germline V lookup: CDR1 SGHKS, CDR2 YYEKEE (reference sequence). This CDR3 has 14 residues. The chain joins TRBV5-5 to TRBJ2-7, with 7 positions matching TRBD1. The TCR comes from a male patient under 10 years old who had a stem cell transplant for acute lymphoblastic leukemia, so the T cells may come from the graft donor. This sample comprised PBMCs, mostly from graft donor cells, obtained 180 days after TCRalphabeta/CD19-depleted stem cell transplant. CDR3 region: CASSSDRVNYEQYF. The CDR3 nucleotides are TGTGCCAGCAGCTCCGACAGGGTTAATTACGAGCAGTACTTC.